The rows below give T cell receptor beta chains drawn from one sample of a study of cytomegalovirus exposure and HLA in healthy donors. Profiled with immunoSEQ multiplex PCR; TCRdb holds only in-frame clones, not every one. This sample's clone table lists fewer than 100,000 clones. Material for sequencing was PBMCs. The receptors were gathered from a man between 50 and 59 years old in good health and CMV-seronegative. The CDR3 runs from the conserved cysteine through the conserved F or W. D genes are given only for firm matches.

D	V	J	DNA	CDR3
TRBD1	TRBV2	TRBJ1-5	TGTGCCAGCAAAGGTAGGGACAGAAGCAATCAGCCCCAGCATTTT	CASKGRDRSNQPQHF
TRBD2	TRBV28	TRBJ2-2	TGTGCCAGCAGTTTCTATCTAGCGGGGGCCGGAGGCGGGGAGCTGTTTTTT	CASSFYLAGAGGGELFF
-	TRBV4-3	TRBJ2-6	TGCGCCAGCAGCCAACATCAATCCGGGGCCAACGTCCTGACTTTC	CASSQHQSGANVLTF
-	TRBV25-1	TRBJ2-2	TGTGCCAGCAGTCAGGACAGGAACACCGGGGAGCTGTTTTTT	CASSQDRNTGELFF
TRBD1	TRBV7-8	TRBJ1-6	TGTGCCAGCAGCCAAGGACAGGAAAATTCACCCCTCCACTTT	CASSQGQENSPLHF
TRBD1	TRBV5-1	TRBJ2-7	TGCGCCAGCAGCTTGCTTACTACAGGGGGAAGCCACTACGAGCAGTACTTC	CASSLLTTGGSHYEQYF
-	TRBV27	TRBJ2-1	TGTGCCAGCAGCAGAACAGGGCTCCACAGGGAGCAGTTCTTC	CASSRTGLHREQFF
TRBD2	TRBV27	TRBJ2-3	TGTGCCAGCAGTTTTAGCGGACTAGCGGGGGGGACATATACGCAGTATTTT	CASSFSGLAGGTYTQYF
-	TRBV10-1	TRBJ2-7	TGCGCCAGCTGGGGGGGCGGGGGACCTTACGAGCAGTACTTC	CASWGGGGPYEQYF
-	TRBV14	TRBJ1-6	TGTGCCAGCAGCCACCCCGGGATCAGCTCCTATAATTCGCCCCTCCACTTT	CASSHPGISSYNSPLHF
TRBD1	TRBV6-1	TRBJ2-3	TGTGCCAGCAGTGAAGCGCCGGGGACAGTAGCGCAGTATTTT	CASSEAPGTVAQYF
-	TRBV18	TRBJ2-1	TGTGCCAGCTCACCCCGGGGGAACTCCTACAATGAGCAGTTCTTC	CASSPRGNSYNEQFF
TRBD2	TRBV7-3	TRBJ2-1	TGTGCCAGCAGCTTAGAAGTAGCGGGGGGGAATGAGCAGTTCTTC	CASSLEVAGGNEQFF
TRBD1	TRBV28	TRBJ1-2	TGTGCCAGCAGTTTAGGACAGGAGTTCTATGGCTACACCTTC	CASSLGQEFYGYTF
-	TRBV29-1	TRBJ2-7	TGCAGCGTTGTGTTCCTCTCAAACTACGAGCAGTACTTC	CSVVFLSNYEQYF
-	TRBV9	TRBJ2-3	TGTGCCAGCAGCGTAGGGGGGCGTAGCACAGATACGCAGTATTTT	CASSVGGRSTDTQYF
-	TRBV2	TRBJ2-3	TGTGCCAGCACCCGGGACAACACAGATACGCAGTATTTT	CASTRDNTDTQYF
-	TRBV28	TRBJ2-7	TGTGCCAGCAGTTTAGGGGGACTCAGAAGTACCTACGAGCAGTACTTC	CASSLGGLRSTYEQYF
-	TRBV6-5	TRBJ1-6	TGTGCCAGCAGAGAATTTACAGGCTGGATTTCACCCCTCCACTTT	CASREFTGWISPLHF
-	TRBV2	TRBJ1-1	TGTGCCAGCAGTATTGACACGAACACTGAAGCTTTCTTT	CASSIDTNTEAFF
TRBD1	TRBV6-5	TRBJ2-4	TGTGCCAGCAGTTACTCCGGACAGGGGTGGAGCATTCAGTACTTC	CASSYSGQGWSIQYF
TRBD1	TRBV29-1	TRBJ2-3	TGCAGCGTACACTTAGGGGGCTCGGGCACAGATACGCAGTATTTT	CSVHLGGSGTDTQYF
TRBD1	TRBV10-3	TRBJ1-3	TGTGCCATCGGGACAGGATCAGGTTACACCATATATTTT	CAIGTGSGYTIYF
-	TRBV7-2	TRBJ1-2	TGTGCCAGCAGCACCAGGGCGACCATCTCATATGGCTACACCTTC	CASSTRATISYGYTF
-	TRBV5-1	TRBJ1-5	TGCGCCAGCAGCTTGGGGCAGGGTGATCAGCCCCAGCATTTT	CASSLGQGDQPQHF
TRBD2	TRBV10-1	TRBJ2-1	TGCGCCAGCAGTGCCCAGTGGGGTAGCGGGGGGTCCTACAATGAGCAGTTCTTC	CASSAQWGSGGSYNEQFF
TRBD1	TRBV7-9	TRBJ2-5	TGTGCCAGCACCTATAACAGGGGATGGAAGACCCAGTACTTC	CASTYNRGWKTQYF
-	TRBV4-3	TRBJ1-1	TGCGCCAGCAGCCAAGCGGGGGCTGAAGCTTTCTTT	CASSQAGAEAFF
TRBD1	TRBV7-6	TRBJ2-7	TGTGCCAGCAGCCCCGGGACAGGACCCTACGAGCAGTACTTC	CASSPGTGPYEQYF